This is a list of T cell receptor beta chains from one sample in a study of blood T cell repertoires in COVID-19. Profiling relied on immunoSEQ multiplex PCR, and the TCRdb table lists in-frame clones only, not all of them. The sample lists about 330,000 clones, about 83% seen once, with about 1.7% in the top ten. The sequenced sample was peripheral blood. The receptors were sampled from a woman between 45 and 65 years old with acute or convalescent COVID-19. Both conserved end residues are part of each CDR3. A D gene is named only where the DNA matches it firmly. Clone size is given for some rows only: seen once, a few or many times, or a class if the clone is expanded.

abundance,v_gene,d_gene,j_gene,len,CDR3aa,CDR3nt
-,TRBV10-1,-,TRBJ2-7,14,CASSSKQETGEQYF,TGCGCCAGCAGTTCCAAACAGGAAACGGGCGAGCAGTACTTC
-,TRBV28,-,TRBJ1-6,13,CASRTVYNSPLHF,TGTGCCAGCAGAACAGTTTATAATTCACCCCTCCACTTT
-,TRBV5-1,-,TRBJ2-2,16,CASSPLTSSNTGELFF,TGCGCCAGCAGCCCCCTGACTAGTTCGAACACCGGGGAGCTGTTTTTT
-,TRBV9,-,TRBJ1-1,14,CASSVDGGAAEAFF,TGTGCCAGCAGCGTAGATGGGGGGGCAGCTGAAGCTTTCTTT
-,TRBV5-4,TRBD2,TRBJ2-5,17,CASSLGGLAGSLETQYF,TGTGCCAGCAGCTTGGGAGGACTAGCGGGATCGTTAGAGACCCAGTACTTC
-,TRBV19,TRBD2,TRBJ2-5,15,CASSMYGGAQETQYF,TGTGCCAGTAGTATGTACGGGGGGGCTCAAGAGACCCAGTACTTC
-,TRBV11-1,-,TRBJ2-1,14,CASSDMYRDNEQFF,TGTGCCAGCAGCGATATGTACAGGGACAATGAGCAGTTCTTC
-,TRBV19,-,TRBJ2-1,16,CATASAGGPTEREQFF,TGTGCCACAGCCAGCGCAGGCGGGCCTACGGAGCGTGAGCAGTTCTTC
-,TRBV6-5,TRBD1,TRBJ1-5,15,CASSPGQGAGQPQHF,TGTGCCAGCAGCCCGGGACAGGGGGCTGGTCAGCCCCAGCATTTT
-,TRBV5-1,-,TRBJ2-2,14,CASSLALSLGELFF,TGCGCCAGCAGCTTGGCCTTGAGCCTCGGGGAGCTGTTTTTT
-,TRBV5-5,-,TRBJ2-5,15,CASSRSQGIKETQYF,TGTGCCAGCAGCCGTTCCCAGGGTATTAAAGAGACCCAGTACTTC
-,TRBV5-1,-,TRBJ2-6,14,CASSSGSGANVLTF,TGCGCCAGCAGCTCGGGCTCTGGGGCCAACGTCCTGACTTTC
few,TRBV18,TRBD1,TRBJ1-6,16,CASPMEGDSYNSPLHF,TGTGCCAGCCCAATGGAGGGGGACAGCTATAATTCACCCCTCCACTTT
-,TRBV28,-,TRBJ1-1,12,CASNERDTEAFF,TGTGCCAGCAATGAGAGGGACACTGAAGCTTTCTTT
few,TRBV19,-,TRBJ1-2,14,CASSKGINLDGYTF,TGTGCCAGTAGTAAGGGGATTAATCTTGATGGCTACACCTTC
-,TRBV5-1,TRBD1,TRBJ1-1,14,CASTRGSTNTEAFF,TGCGCCAGCACCAGGGGGTCTACGAACACTGAAGCTTTCTTT
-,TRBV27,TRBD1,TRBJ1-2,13,CASSPGGIYGYTF,TGTGCCAGCAGTCCAGGGGGCATCTATGGCTACACCTTC
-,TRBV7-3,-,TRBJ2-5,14,CASSLGGYQETQYF,TGTGCCAGCAGCTTGGGCGGGTACCAAGAGACCCAGTACTTC
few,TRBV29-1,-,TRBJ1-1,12,CSAELQGLEAFF,TGCAGCGCCGAGTTGCAGGGTCTTGAAGCTTTCTTT
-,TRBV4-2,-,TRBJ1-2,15,CASSQSSFRNYGYTF,TGTGCCAGCAGCCAATCCAGTTTCAGAAATTATGGCTACACCTTC
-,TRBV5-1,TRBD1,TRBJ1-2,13,CASSLTGTAGYTF,TGCGCCAGCAGCCTGACAGGGACGGCTGGCTACACCTTC
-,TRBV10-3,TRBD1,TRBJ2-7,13,CAISSLDRVEQYF,TGTGCCATCAGTTCTCTCGACAGGGTCGAGCAGTACTTC